This T cell receptor beta chain was found in a study of blood T cell repertoires in COVID-19. The overall study: T cells, B-cell-depleted T cells, or PBMCs supplied cDNA or gDNA.

Only in-frame clones appear in the TCRdb table, and some are missing; sequencing was by immunoSEQ multiplex PCR. Here the sample spans approximately 300,000 clones, 80% to 90% being singletons. V was cut by 4 bases and J by 6 bases, with 7 bases left in between. This CDR3 has 12 amino acids. CDR1 is SNHLY and CDR2 is FYNNEI in the germline V gene. Participants spanned ages about 18 to 90 years and resided in 20 to 30 US areas. Sequencing was carried out using PBMCs or T cells enriched from blood (not recorded which). The chain combines TRBV2 with TRBJ2-1; D gene uncertain. The source is a woman in her twenties or thirties who had recovered from COVID-19. CDR3 amino acids: CASSGLGNEQFF. DNA of the CDR3: TGTGCCAGCAGTGGGCTAGGCAATGAGCAGTTCTTC.